Each of the 32 T cell receptor beta chains below was sequenced from the same sample in a study of glioma-infiltrating T cells after dendritic cell vaccination. Sequencing was performed with immunoSEQ multiplex PCR; in TCRdb, only in-frame clones are kept and a portion is missing. The sample includes about 32,000 clones, 90% of them seen just once. This sample comprised blood, obtained before dendritic cell vaccination. These receptors all stem from a human donor with glioblastoma.

The chain recombines TRBV6-5 with TRBJ2-3, with 7 bases lining up with TRBD2. The CDR3 totals 15 residues. The V gene end was trimmed by 0 bases and the J gene end by 5 bases; junction bases not matched to a gene: 5. The germline V gene has CDR1 MNHEY and CDR2 SVGAGI. CDR3 nucleotide sequence: TGTGCCAGCAGTTACTCGGCGGGGGTGCAAGATACGCAGTATTTT. Protein sequence: CASSYSAGVQDTQYF.

This clone was counted a single time. V and J are TRBV2 and TRBJ1-6, with D perhaps TRBD1 (6 bases). Germline CDR1 SNHLY, CDR2 FYNNEI. This CDR3 has 17 amino acids. V gave up 6 bases and J gave up 6 bases, with 21 bases separating them. The CDR3 loop reads CASSGDTPSPPNSPLHF. CDR3 coding DNA: TGTGCCAGCAGCGGGGACACCCCTTCTCCACCTAATTCACCCCTCCACTTT.

V is TRBV6-4 and J is TRBJ2-5; D call uncertain. Germline-derived CDR1 and CDR2 are MRHNA and SNTAGT. The V end lost 6 bases, the J end lost 1 base, and 9 bases lay between the germline ends. This CDR3 comprises 13 residues. CDR3 sequence reads: CASSPSPQETQYF. The CDR3 DNA reads TGTGCCAGCAGCCCTTCCCCCCAAGAGACCCAGTACTTC.

The chain recombines TRBV19 with TRBJ1-6; D not resolved. CDR1 is LNHDA, CDR2 SQIVND, per germline (reference sequence). CDR3 length: 15 residues. V was cut by 5 bases and J by 5 bases, with 13 bases left in between. CDR3 protein: CASSPNVFDNSPLHF. The CDR3 DNA reads as TGTGCCAGTAGTCCTAACGTATTTGATAATTCACCCCTCCACTTT.

The chain combines TRBV19 with TRBJ1-1; maybe TRBD1 (6 bases). CDR3 length: 17 amino acids. V was shortened by 7 bases and J by 4 bases, with 25 bases between the two germline ends. Germline V gives CDR1 LNHDA, CDR2 SQIVND (reference sequence). This CDR3 is CASKPTGSRTGITEAFF. DNA of the CDR3: TGTGCCAGTAAACCTACAGGGAGCCGCACCGGGATCACTGAAGCTTTCTTT.

This chain uses TRBV9 with TRBJ1-3, with a weak D call TRBD1 (5 bases). The CDR3 consists of 14 residues. Germline V CDR1 and CDR2: SGDLS, YYNGEE. Trimming took 0 bases from V and 7 from J, leaving 11 bases between them. CDR3 protein: CASSVEERGNTIYF. The CDR3 region has the DNA TGTGCCAGCAGCGTAGAGGAGCGGGGGAACACCATATATTTT.

The J gene is TRBJ2-2, the V gene TRBV5-1; tentative D call: TRBD1 (5 bases). The CDR3 has 14 amino acids. V was shortened by 4 bases and J by 2 bases, with 9 bases between the two germline ends. Germline values: CDR1 SGHRS, CDR2 YFSETQ. CDR3 residues: CASSHDSNTGELFF. The CDR3 nucleotides are TGCGCCAGCAGCCACGACAGTAACACCGGGGAGCTGTTTTTT.

The chain carries TRBV2 and TRBJ2-1; D perhaps matches TRBD2 (6 bases). CDR3 length: 12 residues. Germline V CDR1 and CDR2: SNHLY, FYNNEI. V gave up 11 bases and J gave up 8 bases, with 16 bases separating them. CDR3 bases: TGTGCCGGGGGGACCCCTCGGTATGAGCAGTTCTTC. This sequence encodes CAGGTPRYEQFF. Combining the CDR3 with reference TRBV2 and TRBJ2-1 gives the whole variable domain EPEVTQTPSHQVTQMGQEVILRCVPISNHLYFYWYRQILGQKVEFLVSFYNNEISEKSEIFDDQFSVERPDGSNFTLKIRSTKLEDSAMYFCAGGTPRYEQFFGPGTRLTVL.

In its sample, this clone was seen once. The genes are TRBV27 and TRBJ1-2; D ambiguous. The CDR3 sequence is 13 residues long. Between the trimmed V and J ends, which lost 1 base and 1 base, there was a span of 4 bases. Germline V CDR1 and CDR2: MNHEY, SMNVEV (reference sequence). The CDR3 DNA sequence: TGTGCCAGCAGTTTATACAGTAACTATGGCTACACCTTC. Its protein product is CASSLYSNYGYTF.

CDR3 sequence (DNA): TGTGCCAGCAGCTACCGGGTCACTGGAAACACCATATATTTT. This gives the protein CASSYRVTGNTIYF. The chain has TRBV5-5 and TRBJ1-3; no clear D gene. The CDR3 has 14 residues. V was trimmed by 3 bases and J by 2 bases, leaving 9 bases between them. Germline V gene data show CDR1 as SGHKS and CDR2 as YYEKEE (reference sequence).

This clone showed up just once. The J gene is TRBJ2-1, the V gene TRBV27; D possibly corresponds to TRBD2 (6 bases). Germline V lookup: CDR1 MNHEY, CDR2 SMNVEV (reference sequence). V dropped 8 bases and J dropped 2 bases, with 19 bases sitting between them. The CDR3 runs 16 residues. The CDR3 sequence is CASHLWGLGPYNEQFF. For the CDR3, the DNA is TGTGCCAGCCATCTGTGGGGACTGGGCCCCTACAATGAGCAGTTCTTC.

V gene TRBV19 combines with J gene TRBJ2-3, with D possibly matching TRBD2 (5 bases). Germline assignment: CDR1 LNHDA and CDR2 SQIVND (reference sequence). V was trimmed by 6 bases and J by 5 bases, leaving 18 bases between them. The CDR3 has 15 residues. The chain's CDR3 is CASRRLQAEGDTQYF. The CDR3 coding sequence is TGTGCCAGTAGACGACTGCAGGCAGAGGGAGATACGCAGTATTTT.

This clone was recorded a few times. The chain links TRBV6-1 to TRBJ1-2; maybe TRBD1 (6 bases). V dropped 8 bases and J dropped 8 bases, with 12 bases sitting between them. Germline assignment: CDR1 MNHNS and CDR2 SASEGT. The CDR3 is made up of 11 amino acids. The CDR3 sequence: CASRTAEGYTF. The CDR3 region has the DNA TGTGCCAGCCGGACAGCGGAAGGCTACACCTTC.

The chain uses TRBV6-5 and TRBJ1-2; TRBD1 matches 9 bases. The ends lost 6 bases at V and 6 bases at J; junction bases unmatched: 11. CDR3 size: 15 residues. Germline-derived CDR1 and CDR2 are MNHEY and SVGAGI. The CDR3: CASRRSQGAFNGYTF. The CDR3 DNA reads as TGTGCCAGCAGGCGCTCACAGGGGGCGTTCAATGGCTACACCTTC.

This clone was picked up one time. V is TRBV5-4 and J is TRBJ2-7, with 8 bases aligning to TRBD2. The CDR3 has 14 residues. Trimming took 1 base from V and 6 from J; bases not matched to a gene: 6. Per the germline V gene, CDR1 is SGHNT and CDR2 is YYREEE (reference sequence). The CDR3 sequence: CASSLFAGGSEQYF. DNA for the CDR3: TGTGCCAGCAGCTTGTTCGCGGGGGGATCCGAGCAGTACTTC.

The rearrangement uses TRBV5-3 and TRBJ1-1, with 7 positions matching TRBD1. TRBV5-3 is identified as an open reading frame with a role that is uncertain. J was trimmed by 4 bases and V by 1 base; bases with no gene match: 10. This CDR3 comprises 16 residues. In DNA, the CDR3 is TGTGCCAGAAGCTTGTGCCAGGGGGATGGCAGCACTGAAGCTTTCTTT. Amino acids: CARSLCQGDGSTEAFF.

This chain uses TRBV10-3 with TRBJ2-7, with 10 bases identical to TRBD1. CDR3 size: 14 residues. Germline CDR1 and CDR2: ENHRY and SYGVKD. The V segment lost 6 bases and the J segment 4 bases; nucleotides outside the gene matches: 6. This CDR3 is CAIRSGTGEYEQYF. The CDR3 DNA follows: TGTGCCATCAGATCCGGGACAGGGGAATACGAGCAGTACTTC.

The rearrangement links TRBV5-8 to TRBJ2-3; the D gene is possibly TRBD1 (5 bases). Germline lookup yields CDR1 SGHTS and CDR2 YDEGEE. V was trimmed by 1 base and J by 6 bases, leaving 9 bases between them. The CDR3 runs to 13 residues. The CDR3 DNA sequence: TGTGCCAGCAGCTTGAGGGGAACGGATACGCAGTATTTT. Residues: CASSLRGTDTQYF.

V gene TRBV27 combines with J gene TRBJ2-1, with 9 bases identical to TRBD1. J lost 4 bases, V lost 2 bases, and 6 bases had no gene match. The length of the CDR3 is 16 residues. CDR1 is MNHEY, CDR2 SMNVEV, per germline (reference sequence). The CDR3: CASSLRRQGGYNEQFF. The CDR3 DNA reads as TGTGCCAGCAGTTTAAGAAGACAGGGGGGGTACAATGAGCAGTTCTTC.

The V call is TRBV18, the J call TRBJ1-1; possibly TRBD1 for D (5 bases). The V and J ends lost 3 bases and 0 bases respectively, with 8 bases between them. CDR1 KGHSH and CDR2 LQKENI come from the germline V gene. CDR3 size: 14 residues. DNA of the CDR3: TGTGCCAGCTCACCTGACAGATTGAACACTGAAGCTTTCTTT. Its translation is CASSPDRLNTEAFF.

This clone was detected only once. The rearrangement links TRBV28 to TRBJ2-7; 8 nucleotides align to TRBD1. CDR1 and CDR2 (germline): MDHEN, SYDVKM. Trimming cost V 10 bases and J 6 bases; bases outside gene matches: 11. This CDR3 contains 13 residues. Written as DNA, the CDR3 is TGTGCCACATCCGGGACAGGACCGGTCGAGCAGTACTTC. Residues: CATSGTGPVEQYF.

As to this clone: The identical CDR3 is also encoded by other nucleotide sequences in the sample. The genes are TRBV6-1 and TRBJ1-6; D is possibly TRBD1 (6 bases). CDR1 and CDR2 from the germline V gene are MNHNS and SASEGT. The CDR3 spans 16 residues. V was clipped by 4 bases and J by 10 bases, with 20 bases between them. The CDR3 nucleotides are TGTGCCAGCAGTGCCCCAACAGGGTGGGTTGGCTCACCCCTCCACTTT. This codes for CASSAPTGWVGSPLHF.

The chain links TRBV5-4 to TRBJ1-2; tentative D call: TRBD1 (5 bases). There are 17 residues in the CDR3. Trimming pared 5 bases from V and 7 bases from J, leaving 27 bases between. CDR1 and CDR2 from the germline V gene are SGHNT and YYREEE (reference sequence). CDR3: CASSYNAGLVGKGGYTF. CDR3 bases: TGTGCCAGCAGTTATAATGCGGGACTTGTCGGAAAGGGTGGCTACACCTTC.

The V and J genes are TRBV27 and TRBJ2-5; TRBD2 agrees at 9 bases. From germline, CDR1 is MNHEY and CDR2 SMNVEV (reference sequence). CDR3 length: 16 amino acids. The junction had 3 bases not matched to a gene; V was cut back by 0 bases and J by 1 base. The CDR3 protein is CASSLSAGGAQETQYF. In DNA form, the CDR3 reads TGTGCCAGCAGTTTATCGGCGGGGGGGGCCCAAGAGACCCAGTACTTC.

J is TRBJ2-1 and V is TRBV5-8; 7 bases are shared with TRBD1. This CDR3 has 16 residues. The trim removed 4 bases at V and 0 bases at J, leaving 7 bases unmatched. Per the germline V gene, CDR1 is SGHTS and CDR2 is YDEGEE. The CDR3 nucleotides read TGTGCCAGCAGCGTGGGACAGCAAAGCTCCTACAATGAGCAGTTCTTC. It encodes CASSVGQQSSYNEQFF.

The chain employs TRBV14 and TRBJ2-1; the D gene is possibly TRBD1 (5 bases). The V gene's germline CDR1 is SGHDN and CDR2 FVKESK. This CDR3 contains 17 residues. Trimming removed 1 base from V and 3 bases from J, with 16 bases in between. CDR3 DNA: TGTGCCAGCAGCCAAGCCAGGGCTACCACACTCTACAATGAGCAGTTCTTC. This gives the protein CASSQARATTLYNEQFF. The full variable domain, its missing parts supplied by reference TRBV14 and TRBJ2-1, is EAGVTQFPSHSVIEKGQTVTLRCDPISGHDNLYWYRRVMGKEIKFLLHFVKESKQDESGMPNNRFLAERTGGTYSTLKVQPAELEDSGVYFCASSQARATTLYNEQFFGPGTRLTVL.

Comments on this clone: The junction departs from germline at one end; a sequencing error may be responsible. The chain employs TRBV7-7 and TRBJ1-4, with TRBD1 matching 9 bases. The CDR3 is 17 residues long. The V gene's germline CDR1 is SSHAT and CDR2 FNYEAQ (reference sequence). The CDR3 DNA reads TGTGCTAGCAGCTTTCTTACGTCCGGGACAGGGAATGAAAAACTGTTTTTT. Protein sequence: CASSFLTSGTGNEKLFF.

As for this clone: A junction end diverges from the germline sequence, so it may reflect a read error. The same CDR3 also results from other DNA sequences found in this sample. The chain carries TRBV18 and TRBJ1-1; D is unresolved. CDR1 and CDR2 from the germline V gene are KGHSH and LQKENI. The CDR3 sequence is 14 residues long. The CDR3 coding sequence is TGCGCCAGCTCACCTAATACCGCAGGCACTGAAGCTTTCTTT. Protein: CASSPNTAGTEAFF.

This clone is a singleton in its sample. V gene TRBV12-5 combines with J gene TRBJ1-1, with D possibly being TRBD1 (5 bases). V shed 4 bases and J shed 1 base, with 7 bases lying between them. Germline assignment: CDR1 LGHNT and CDR2 FRNRAP. CDR3 size: 13 residues. The CDR3 sequence is CASGWGRNTEAFF. The CDR3 DNA follows: TGTGCTAGTGGTTGGGGCAGGAACACTGAAGCTTTCTTT.

The chain carries TRBV12-5 and TRBJ2-7; 8 nucleotides align to TRBD1. CDR3 length equals 14 residues. CDR1 is LGHNT and CDR2 is FRNRAP in the germline V gene. The CDR3 coding sequence is TGTGCCGCTTCTTGGGGGACAGGTAATTCCGAGCAGTACTTC. Translated: CAASWGTGNSEQYF.

In its sample, this clone was seen a few times. The chain joins TRBV7-2 to TRBJ2-3; 12 bases are a match to TRBD2. Unmatched junction bases numbered 6, after V lost 2 bases and J lost 0 bases. The germline V gene encodes CDR1 SGHTA and CDR2 FQGNSA. The CDR3 sequence is 18 residues long. DNA of the CDR3: TGTGCCAGCAGCTTAACGGCTAGCGGGGGGGCTAGCACAGATACGCAGTATTTT. The encoded protein is CASSLTASGGASTDTQYF. Complete variable domain (other parts from reference TRBV7-2 and TRBJ2-3): GAGVSQSPSNKVTEKGKDVELRCDPISGHTALYWYRQSLGQGLEFLIYFQGNSAPDKSGLPSDRFSAERTGGSVSTLTIQRTQQEDSAVYLCASSLTASGGASTDTQYFGPGTRLTVL.

This chain links TRBV7-2 with TRBJ1-5; D gene uncertain. CDR1 is SGHTA and CDR2 is FQGNSA in the germline V gene. The V end was cut by 2 bases, the J end by 4 bases, with 6 bases between. The CDR3 length is 13 residues. CDR3 DNA sequence: TGTGCCAGCAGCTTACAGAAGAATCAGCCCCAGCATTTT. Translating it yields CASSLQKNQPQHF.